This TCR beta chain was sequenced during a study of blood T cell repertoires in COVID-19. The CDR3 is 15 amino acids. After removal of 0 bases from V and 8 bases from J, the junction contained 5 bases not matched to a gene. Germline CDR1 and CDR2: SGHAT and FQNNGV. Sequencing was performed with immunoSEQ multiplex PCR; in TCRdb, only in-frame clones are kept and a portion is missing. The table shows over 150,000 clones, with more than 75% occurring only once. Sequencing input: peripheral blood. The V and J genes are TRBV11-2 and TRBJ2-1, with 9 positions matching TRBD1. The source is a man aged 35-49 years with active or convalescent COVID-19. The CDR3 nucleotides read TGTGCCAGCAGCTTAGAAGGGACAGGGATATATGAGCAGTTCTTC. Translated, it gives CASSLEGTGIYEQFF.